This T cell receptor (beta chain) was sequenced during a study of shared clonotypes between healthy human individuals. With 5 bases removed from V and 5 bases from J, the gap between germline ends came to 16 bases. This CDR3 is built from 14 residues. Germline CDR1 and CDR2: SQVTM and ANQGSEA. The data were produced by immunoSEQ multiplex PCR, yet TCRdb's version contains in-frame clones alone and is incomplete. The data show about 680,000 clones, around 72% seen once. Regarding this clone: The antigen remains undetermined.

Study-level findings and limits: Incompleteness in sorted-subset sequencing, despite large depth, was shown by rarefaction.

The chain carries TRBV29-1 and TRBJ1-5, with D tentatively TRBD1 (6 bases). Sequences were obtained from memory CD4+ T cells sorted from blood. The subset is: CD45RA-negative fraction. This TCR came from a woman in her thirties in good health. For the CDR3, the DNA is TGCAGCGTTATTCTACAGGGTGGCGATCAGCCCCAGCATTTT. Translating it yields CSVILQGGDQPQHF.